These 8 T cell receptor beta chains share one sample of origin, sequenced in a study of PD-1 blockade in classical Hodgkin lymphoma (dated by TCRdb to the early 2020s). The library was built by means of the immunoSEQ multiplex PCR assay. Drawn from immuneACCESS, this table holds only the in-frame rearrangements with V and J called that TCRdb kept. Clones are partly lost; checked studies trace under half to an unresolved V gene and leave the rest unexplained. This sample holds around 25,000 clones; 75% to 90% were observed only once. The top ten clones comprise around 2.3% of the sample. What this sample's time point label stands for: cycle 4 day 1 (C4D1), after more than five weeks of nivolumab. Every trial patient had relapsed after autologous stem cell transplantation, and cohorts A, B and C differed in prior brentuximab vedotin exposure. CD4+ T cells were purified from thawed PBMCs by magnetic negative selection with a Miltenyi CD4+ T cell isolation kit.

The specimen comprised CD4+ T cells from blood, sampled before the fourth cycle of nivolumab. The receptor set was obtained from a human donor with classical Hodgkin lymphoma.

The chain joins TRBV11-2 to TRBJ1-2; 9 bases match TRBD1. From germline, CDR1 is SGHAT and CDR2 FQNNGV. V dropped 5 bases and J dropped 5; count of bases not matched to a gene: 15. The CDR3 has 17 amino acids. The CDR3 nucleotides read TGTGCCAGCAGCCAAGGGACAGGGAATAGAGGAGGTTATGGCTACACCTTC. Translated: CASSQGTGNRGGYGYTF.

This clone appeared a single time. The chain links TRBV2 to TRBJ2-2; D might be TRBD1 or TRBD2, each matching 5 bases. Between the trimmed V and J ends, which lost 8 bases and 1 base, there was a span of 14 bases. Germline CDR1 and CDR2: SNHLY and FYNNEI. The CDR3 extends over 15 amino acids. CDR3 loop: CASGAGLGNTGELFF. The CDR3 nucleotides are TGTGCCAGCGGGGCCGGACTCGGGAACACCGGGGAGCTGTTTTTT.

CDR3 bases: TGTGCCAGCTCGCCTAGACAAATCACTGAAGCTTTCTTT. It specifies CASSPRQITEAFF. The V and J genes are TRBV2 and TRBJ1-1; D is unresolved. Germline V gives CDR1 SNHLY, CDR2 FYNNEI. The CDR3 is 13 amino acids. Trimming stripped 8 bases from V and 4 bases from J, with 14 bases between.

In its sample, this clone was seen once. J is TRBJ1-1 and V is TRBV15; a possible D gene is TRBD1 (5 bases). This CDR3 region has 13 residues. Trimming pared 2 bases from V and 4 bases from J, leaving 8 bases between. The germline V gene has CDR1 LNHNV and CDR2 YYDKDF (reference sequence). The chain's CDR3 is CATSRQGGTEAFF. In DNA, the CDR3 is TGTGCCACCAGCAGACAGGGAGGCACTGAAGCTTTCTTT.

In this sample, this clone turned up once. The V call is TRBV5-1, the J call TRBJ1-4; TRBD1 might be the D (5 bases). The CDR3 covers 15 residues. The germline CDR1 and CDR2 sequences are SGHRS and YFSETQ. V lost 2 bases and J lost 0, with 8 bases in between. The CDR3 is CASSFGAATNEKLFF. The CDR3 DNA is TGCGCCAGCAGCTTCGGGGCTGCAACTAATGAAAAACTGTTTTTT. Full variable domain (missing parts from reference TRBV5-1 and TRBJ1-4): KAGVTQTPRYLIKTRGQQVTLSCSPISGHRSVSWYQQTPGQGLQFLFEYFSETQRNKGNFPGRFSGRQFSNSRSEMNVSTLELGDSALYLCASSFGAATNEKLFFGSGTQLSVL.

In DNA, the CDR3 is TGTGCCAGCAGCCAAGGGGGACTAGCGATCCCCTACACAGATACGCAGTATTTT. This translates into CASSQGGLAIPYTDTQYF. The V gene is TRBV14, the J gene TRBJ2-3, with 10 nucleotides matching TRBD2. This CDR3 is built from 18 residues. V lost 1 base to trimming and J lost 2 bases; unmatched junction nucleotides: 9. In germline, CDR1 is SGHDN, CDR2 FVKESK.

This sequence joins TRBV19 and TRBJ2-1, with D unclear. The CDR3 contains 15 residues. Germline V gives CDR1 LNHDA, CDR2 SQIVND (reference sequence). V dropped 1 base and J dropped 2 bases, with 9 bases sitting between them. In DNA form, the CDR3 reads TGTGCCAGTAGTATAGGGTCACTAACCTACAATGAGCAGTTCTTC. Encoded protein: CASSIGSLTYNEQFF.

This chain uses TRBV5-4 with TRBJ1-6; weak D call: TRBD1 (5 bases). Per the germline V gene, CDR1 is SGHNT and CDR2 is YYREEE (reference sequence). V lost 2 bases to trimming and J lost 9 bases, with 9 bases between them. The CDR3 contains 13 residues. The CDR3 reads CASSLEGSSPLHF. CDR3 nucleotide sequence: TGTGCCAGCAGCTTAGAGGGGAGTTCACCCCTCCACTTT.